These T cell receptor beta chains were read from a single sample in a study of T cell changes during pregnancy in multiple sclerosis. Clones were read by immunoSEQ multiplex PCR, and TCRdb kept only the in-frame ones, dropping some. The sample includes around 47,000 clones, about 94% of them seen just once. The sequenced sample was CD8+ T cells from peripheral blood mononuclear cells, obtained in the first trimester of pregnancy. The origin of the receptors is a female donor with multiple sclerosis, enrolled in a pregnancy study. Both conserved end residues are part of each CDR3. A D gene is named only where the DNA matches it firmly.

v_gene,j_gene,d_gene,CDR3aa
TRBV20-1,TRBJ1-1,.,CSARQVTEAFF
TRBV7-7,TRBJ2-1,TRBD1,CASSRGQGGDNEQFF
TRBV4-1,TRBJ1-2,.,CASSQSRGIGYTF
TRBV9,TRBJ1-6,TRBD1,CASSGTGWDSPLHF
TRBV7-6,TRBJ2-7,.,CASSLAAGERSYEQYF
TRBV5-4,TRBJ1-1,TRBD1,CASSYYPLRGKENTEAFF
TRBV4-3,TRBJ2-1,.,CASSQDRVHYNEQFF
TRBV29-1,TRBJ2-3,.,CSVEGAGEYDTQYF
TRBV9,TRBJ1-5,TRBD1,CASSPGTVNQPQHF
TRBV5-4,TRBJ2-7,.,CASSFLRREQYF
TRBV30,TRBJ1-2,TRBD1,CAWSPGQGNVGYTF
TRBV6-5,TRBJ2-5,.,CASSYSIGQPEETQYF
TRBV7-2,TRBJ1-4,.,CASSALGWGQANEKLFF
TRBV27,TRBJ2-1,.,CASSPDSYNEQFF
TRBV4-1,TRBJ1-5,TRBD1,CASSFQGAAQPQHF
TRBV28,TRBJ1-5,.,CASISRTRVWHF
TRBV29-1,TRBJ1-2,.,CSVVDTGVIYGYTF
TRBV28,TRBJ2-7,TRBD1,CASSPGQGASYEQYF
TRBV2,TRBJ2-5,TRBD2,CASIHGLAGVLETQYF
TRBV5-6,TRBJ2-7,.,CASSYSGDNTYEQYF
TRBV15,TRBJ2-5,.,CATGANGEETQYF
TRBV5-1,TRBJ2-6,.,CASSQYSGANVLTF
TRBV5-5,TRBJ1-2,TRBD1,CASSPGQAGRGGYTF
TRBV30,TRBJ2-7,.,CAWSLTYEQYF
TRBV25-1,TRBJ1-5,.,CASSESGNAGQPQHF
TRBV7-2,TRBJ2-7,TRBD2,CASSLASGGAHAYEQYF
TRBV2,TRBJ2-7,TRBD2,CASRGLAGENYEQYF
TRBV2,TRBJ2-1,.,CASSAGSEQFF
TRBV23-1,TRBJ1-2,TRBD1,CARGGPPIPFYGYTF
TRBV11-2,TRBJ2-1,TRBD1,CASSLGQGPFNEQFF
TRBV21-1,TRBJ1-3,.,CASSLRGGYPGNTIYF
TRBV27,TRBJ2-7,.,CASSLVARSYEQYF